Sequencing of this T cell receptor (beta chain) was carried out in a study of monozygotic twins with cystic fibrosis (dated by TCRdb to about 2021). As for the study more broadly: Barcoded libraries were prepared with roughly 15 PCR cycles from approximately 2.8 micrograms of fragmented DNA. Data for three of the twin pairs had previously been reported in another context. Ten female and six male twin pairs, aged about 2.0 to 36.4 years (median about 9 years) and mostly children and adolescents, were included in the cohort. To assess genetic influence on V and J gene usage, the study compared TCR beta repertoires within and across 16 monozygotic twin pairs with cystic fibrosis. Twins were ranked among 1,060 cohort participants for weight-for-height and FEVPerc (FEV1 disease centile) on the day of blood sampling. Paper-wide results and their limitations: No association turned up between shared CDR3 numbers and age, concordance or disease severity, and the cohort was small. Simpson clonality was generally low (median roughly 0.009), which suggests a naive-dominated repertoire, and clonality was higher in the most severely affected patients. Significantly higher nucleotide-identical clonotype sharing was observed within monozygotic CF twin pairs than between unrelated CF individuals (P = 0.000026, Mann-Whitney). The greatest similarity to the co-twin was observed for V gene usage in 13 of 16 pairs and for J usage in 8 of 16 pairs, which suggested genetic constraints.

Worth noting for this clone: This clone's antigen is unknown. The input lacks base qualities; no much larger clone sits a single base away.

The twin pairs came from the European Cystic Fibrosis Twin and Sibling Study Cohort, which recruited patients from over a hundred CF clinics across 14 European countries. Zygosity and CFTR genotype were verified in-house, and zygosity was tested by multiplex PCR of nine short tandem repeat loci. Peripheral blood was sampled from each twin, and clinical parameters were recorded on the day of blood sampling. Phenol/chloroform extraction was used to isolate genomic DNA from peripheral blood cells, and the DNA was then kept in TE buffer at 4 degrees C. Following the manufacturer's instructions, the researchers used the immunoSEQ immune profiling system to amplify TCR beta CDR3 regions via multiplex PCR. An Illumina NextSeq system was used to carry out the sequencing. The study's processing was this. Sequence data were processed on the immunoSEQ Analyzer platform, and clonality was computed as the square root of Simpson's index of productive rearrangements. Jensen-Shannon distance served as the measure of similarity in V and J usage, while OLGA was used to compute CDR3 generation probabilities. The immuneACCESS database (August 2020) and VDJdb (December 2020) were searched for shared CDR3 sequences. TCRdb took this table from immuneACCESS and kept in-frame rearrangements with V and J called. Such tables lack part of the clones; where checked against another copy, unresolved V genes explain under half of the gap, and the rest is unexplained. Clone size and V and J calls were adopted from that table, with D and trimming inferred from the DNA. The table for this sample lists 15,000 to 20,000 clones; around 96% of them were counted only once. Together, the top ten hold less than 0.8% of the sample.

The CDR3 runs 14 amino acids, cysteine and phenylalanine included. Left in the record is the CDR3 DNA by itself, 42 bases read in frame from the first base. CDR1 and CDR2 are drawn from the germline V gene: LGHNA, YSLEER. V is shortened by 0 bases, J by 7 bases, and the region joining them spans 12 bases. The receptor was derived from a girl aged 2-9 years with cystic fibrosis. Sequenced: blood. The rearranged chain carries TRBV4-3 and TRBJ1-1; no confident D gene assignment can be made. The DNA sequence is as follows: TGCGCCAGCAGCCAAGATAGGGTGCGGGGTGAAGCTTTCTTT. It specifies CASSQDRVRGEAFF.